This T cell receptor beta chain comes out of a study of OX40 agonist ivuxolimab in advanced cancers. Study-level background: Aged 23 to 79 with a mean of approximately 57 years, they were approximately 79% male.

The repertoire was sequenced with immunoSEQ multiplex PCR; TCRdb's copy has only in-frame clones and lacks some. The table lists some 70,000 clones, approximately 80% of them singletons. Per germline, CDR1 GTSNPN and CDR2 SVGIG (reference sequence). The length of the CDR3 is 18 residues. V was trimmed by 0 bases and J by 4 bases, leaving 21 bases between them. This clone was seen a few times. Antigen: not known. Study results and limitations: Expanded clones belonging to CD8+ T cells outnumbered, on average, those of CD4+.

V and J are TRBV30 and TRBJ2-2, with D perhaps matching TRBD1 or TRBD2 (5 bases each). The source is an adult with an advanced solid tumor such as melanoma, head and neck, liver or kidney cancer. Here the sequenced sample was CD4+ or CD8+ T cells sorted from blood, taken in a trial of the OX40 agonist ivuxolimab. The DNA for the CDR3 is TGTGCCTGGAGTGTAGACCCCTGGGGGAGTCGGTTCACCGGGGAGCTGTTTTTT. This translates into CAWSVDPWGSRFTGELFF.